The sequence of this T cell receptor beta chain was determined in a study of STAT5B mutations in CD4+ large granular lymphocyte leukemia. Under the authors' procedure: Lowest detectable productive clonotype frequency was 2.59 x 10-5. TCRdb's copy holds only in-frame clones and misses some; the assay was immunoSEQ multiplex PCR. That table furnishes V, J and clone size, whereas the DNA furnished D and trimming. Found here are about 48,000 clones, about 70% of them singletons; the top ten hold 1.5% to 1.7%. Between the trimmed V and J ends, which lost 7 bases and 3 bases, there was a span of 12 bases. CDR3 length: 14 residues. Germline V gene sequence: CDR1 LNHDA, CDR2 SQIVND (reference sequence).

This chain connects TRBV19 to TRBJ1-4, with D possibly being TRBD1 (6 bases). Sequenced input: CD4+ T cells from blood buffy coats. This TCR was sampled from a human donor in good health. CDR3 region: CASTPGAANEKLFF. The CDR3 DNA follows: TGTGCCAGTACTCCAGGGGCGGCTAATGAAAAACTGTTTTTT.